This entry describes one T cell receptor beta chain. Antigen: not known. This specimen comes from a study of blood T cells in healthy people across ages. Findings and limits, study-wide: Strong correlation was found linking TCR beta diversity to naive T cell percentage.

Next came a second PCR, run for about 7 to 11 cycles, which used a sample-barcoded 5' primer along with a J-beta primer mix. Using its own MiXCR run on the 5' RACE reads, TCRdb lists one record per CDR3 protein. The sample carries 1.5 million to 2 million distinct CDR3 sequences, about 50% recorded once. This receptor was identified in a woman aged 40 to 49 in good health. Sequencing was carried out using blood.

This chain's CDR3 is CATSSLRGVMNTEAFF. The CDR3 DNA sequence: TGTGCCACCAGCAGCCTCAGGGGAGTCATGAACACTGAAGCTTTCTTT. The chain recombines TRBV15 with TRBJ1-1, with D possibly being TRBD1 (6 bases). Trimming took 3 bases from V and 0 from J, leaving 14 bases between them. The CDR3 consists of 16 residues. The V gene's germline CDR1 is LNHNV and CDR2 YYDKDF (reference sequence).